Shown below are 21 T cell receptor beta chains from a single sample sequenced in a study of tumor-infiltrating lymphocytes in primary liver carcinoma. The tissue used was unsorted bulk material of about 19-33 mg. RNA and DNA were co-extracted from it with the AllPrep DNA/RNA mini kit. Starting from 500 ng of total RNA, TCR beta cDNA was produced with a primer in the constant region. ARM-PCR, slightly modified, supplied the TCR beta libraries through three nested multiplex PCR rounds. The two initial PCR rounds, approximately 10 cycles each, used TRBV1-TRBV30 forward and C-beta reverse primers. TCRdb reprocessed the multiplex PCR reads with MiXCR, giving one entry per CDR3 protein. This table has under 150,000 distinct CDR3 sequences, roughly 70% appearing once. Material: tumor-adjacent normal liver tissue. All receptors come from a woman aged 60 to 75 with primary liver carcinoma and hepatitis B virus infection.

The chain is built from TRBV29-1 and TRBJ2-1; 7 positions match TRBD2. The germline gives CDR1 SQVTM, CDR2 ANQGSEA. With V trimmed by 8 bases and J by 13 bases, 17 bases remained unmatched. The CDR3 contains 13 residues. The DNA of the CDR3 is TGCAGCCTTCAAGGACTAGGGATCAATAAACAGTTCTTC. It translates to CSLQGLGINKQFF.

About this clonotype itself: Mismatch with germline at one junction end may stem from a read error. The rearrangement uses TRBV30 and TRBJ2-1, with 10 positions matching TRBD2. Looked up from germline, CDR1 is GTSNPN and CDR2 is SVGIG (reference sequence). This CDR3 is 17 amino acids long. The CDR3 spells CAWSVTGAGGFYNEEFF. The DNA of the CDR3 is TGTGCCTGGAGTGTAACCGGAGCGGGAGGGTTCTACAATGAGGAGTTCTTC.

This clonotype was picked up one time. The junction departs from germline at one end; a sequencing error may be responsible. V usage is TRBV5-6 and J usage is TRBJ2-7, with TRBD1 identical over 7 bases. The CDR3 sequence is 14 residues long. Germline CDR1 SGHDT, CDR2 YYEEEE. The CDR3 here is CASNFNRGNYELYF. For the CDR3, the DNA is TGTGCCAGCAACTTCAACAGGGGAAATTACGAGCTGTACTTC.

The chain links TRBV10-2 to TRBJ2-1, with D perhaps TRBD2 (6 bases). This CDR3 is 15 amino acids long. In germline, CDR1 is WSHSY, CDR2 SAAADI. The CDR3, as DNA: TGCGTCAGAAGTGATGGGGGGTTCGTCAGGCATGAGCAGTTCTTC. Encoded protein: CVRSDGGFVRHEQFF.

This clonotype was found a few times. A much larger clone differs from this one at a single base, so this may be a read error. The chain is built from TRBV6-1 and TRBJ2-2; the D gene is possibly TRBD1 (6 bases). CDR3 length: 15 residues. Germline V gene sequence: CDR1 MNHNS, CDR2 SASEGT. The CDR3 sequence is CDSSRQVPGTGELFF. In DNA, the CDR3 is TGTGACAGCAGCAGACAGGTGCCGGGCACCGGGGAGCTGTTTTTT.

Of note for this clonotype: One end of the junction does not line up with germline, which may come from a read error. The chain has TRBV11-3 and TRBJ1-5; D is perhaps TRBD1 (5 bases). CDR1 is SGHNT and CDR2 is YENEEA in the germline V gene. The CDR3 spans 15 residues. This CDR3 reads CTSSLDLGVAQPHHF. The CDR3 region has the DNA TGTACCAGCAGCTTAGATCTGGGGGTGGCTCAGCCCCACCATTTT.

The CDR3 DNA reads TGTGCCAGCAGTCCGTCAGGGGGTAATTCACCCCTCCACTTT. Translation: CASSPSGGNSPLHF. This sequence joins TRBV12-3 or TRBV12-4 and TRBJ1-6, with 7 bases lining up with TRBD1. There are 14 residues in the CDR3. V trimming: 5 bases; J trimming: 6 bases; junction bases outside the gene matches: 4.

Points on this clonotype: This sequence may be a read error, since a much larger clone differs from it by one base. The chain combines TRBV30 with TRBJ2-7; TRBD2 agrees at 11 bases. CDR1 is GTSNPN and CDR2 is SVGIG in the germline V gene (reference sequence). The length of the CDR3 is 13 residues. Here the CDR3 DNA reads TGTGCCTCCACCGGACTAGCGGGCTACGAGCACTACTTC. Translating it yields CASTGLAGYEHYF.

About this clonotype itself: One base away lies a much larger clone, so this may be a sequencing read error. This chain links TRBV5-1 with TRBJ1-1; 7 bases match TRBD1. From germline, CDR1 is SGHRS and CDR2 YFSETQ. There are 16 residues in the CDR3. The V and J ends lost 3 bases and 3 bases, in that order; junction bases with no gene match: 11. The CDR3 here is CASSSAGTAGYTEAFF. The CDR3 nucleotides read TGCGCCAGCAGCTCGGCCGGGACAGCTGGGTACACTGAAGCTTTCTTT.

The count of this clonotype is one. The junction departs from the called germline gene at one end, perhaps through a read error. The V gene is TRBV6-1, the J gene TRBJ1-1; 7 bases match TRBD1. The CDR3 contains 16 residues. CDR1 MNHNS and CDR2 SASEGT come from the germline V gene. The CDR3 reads CASSEGTGDSTAEAFF. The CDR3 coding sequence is TGTGCCAGCAGTGAGGGCACAGGGGATTCTACCGCTGAAGCATTCTTT.

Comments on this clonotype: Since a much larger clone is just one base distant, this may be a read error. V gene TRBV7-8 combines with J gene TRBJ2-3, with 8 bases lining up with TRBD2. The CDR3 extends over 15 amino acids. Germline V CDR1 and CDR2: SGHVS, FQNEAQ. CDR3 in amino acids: CTSSDSLAGADTQYF. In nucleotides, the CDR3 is TGTACCAGCAGTGATAGTCTAGCGGGTGCAGATACGCAGTATTTT.

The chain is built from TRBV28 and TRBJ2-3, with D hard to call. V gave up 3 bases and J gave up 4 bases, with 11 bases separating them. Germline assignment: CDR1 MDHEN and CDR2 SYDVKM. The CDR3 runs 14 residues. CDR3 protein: CASSFSALPDTQYF. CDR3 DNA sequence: TGTGCCAGCAGTTTTTCGGCCCTACCAGATACGCAGTATTTT.

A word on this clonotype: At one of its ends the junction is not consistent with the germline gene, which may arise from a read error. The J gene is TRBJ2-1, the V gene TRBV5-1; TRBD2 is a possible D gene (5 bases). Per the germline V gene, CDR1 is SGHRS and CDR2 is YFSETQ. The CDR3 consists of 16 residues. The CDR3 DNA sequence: TGCGCCAACAGCTTGGAGGCGAGGCGAACCTACAATGAGCAGTTCTTC. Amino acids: CANSLEARRTYNEQFF.

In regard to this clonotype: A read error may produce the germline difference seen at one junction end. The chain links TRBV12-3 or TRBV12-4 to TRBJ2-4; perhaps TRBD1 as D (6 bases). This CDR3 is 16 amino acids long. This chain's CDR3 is CASSPSSTRDKKIQYF. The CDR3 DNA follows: TGTGCCAGCAGTCCCTCCTCTACCCGGGACAAAAAGATTCAGTACTTC.

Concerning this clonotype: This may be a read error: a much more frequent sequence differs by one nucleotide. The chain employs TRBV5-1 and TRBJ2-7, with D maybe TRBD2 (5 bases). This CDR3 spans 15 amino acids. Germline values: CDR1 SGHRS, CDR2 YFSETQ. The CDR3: CACSNLAVSSYEQYF. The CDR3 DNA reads TGCGCCTGCAGCAACCTAGCAGTCAGCTCCTACGAGCAGTACTTC. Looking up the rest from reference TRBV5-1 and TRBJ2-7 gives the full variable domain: KAGVTQTPRYLIKTRGQQVTLSCSPISGHRSVSWYQQTPGQGLQFLFEYFSETQRNKGNFPGRFSGRQFSNSRSEMNVSTLELGDSALYLCACSNLAVSSYEQYFGPGTRLTVT.

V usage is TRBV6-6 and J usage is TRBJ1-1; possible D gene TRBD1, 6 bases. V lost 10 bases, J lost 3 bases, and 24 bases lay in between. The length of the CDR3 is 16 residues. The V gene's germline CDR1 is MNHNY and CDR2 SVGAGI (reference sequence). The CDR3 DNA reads TGTGCCAACAGGCCCAGCCGGGACACGGGAGACACTGAAGCTTTCTTT. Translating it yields CANRPSRDTGDTEAFF.

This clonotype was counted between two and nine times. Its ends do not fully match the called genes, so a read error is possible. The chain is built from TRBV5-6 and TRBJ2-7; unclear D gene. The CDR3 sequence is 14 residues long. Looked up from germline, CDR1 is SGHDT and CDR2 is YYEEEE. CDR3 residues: CASTIGARAYERYF. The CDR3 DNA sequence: TGTGCCAGTACCATCGGAGCCCGGGCCTACGAGCGGTACTTC. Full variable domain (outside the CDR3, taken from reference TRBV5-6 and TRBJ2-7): DAGVTQSPTHLIKTRGQQVTLRCSPKSGHDTVSWYQQALGQGPQFIFQYYEEEERQRGNFPDRFSGHQFPNYSSELNVNALLLGDSALYLCASTIGARAYERYFGPGTRLTVT.

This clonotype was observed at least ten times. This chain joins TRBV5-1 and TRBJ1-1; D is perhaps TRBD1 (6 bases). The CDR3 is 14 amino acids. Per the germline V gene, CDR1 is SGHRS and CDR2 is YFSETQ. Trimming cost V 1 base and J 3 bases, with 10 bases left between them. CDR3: CASSLTGMDTEAFF. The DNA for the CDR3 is TGCGCCAGCAGCTTGACAGGGATGGACACTGAAGCTTTCTTT.

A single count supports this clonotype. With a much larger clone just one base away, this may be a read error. The CDR3 loop is CASSIVPGRTNEKLFF. In DNA form, the CDR3 reads TGCGCCAGCAGCATTGTTCCGGGACGAACTAATGAAAAACTGTTTTTT. This chain connects TRBV5-1 to TRBJ1-4; D possibly corresponds to TRBD1 (5 bases). In germline, CDR1 is SGHRS, CDR2 YFSETQ. CDR3 length equals 16 residues. The ends were cut back, 4 bases at V and 1 base at J, with 14 bases in the middle.

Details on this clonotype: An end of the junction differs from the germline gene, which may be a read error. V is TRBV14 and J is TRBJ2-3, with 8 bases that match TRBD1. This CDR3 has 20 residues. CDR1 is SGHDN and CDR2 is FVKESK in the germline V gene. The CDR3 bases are TGTGCCAGCGGCCAAGCTGCCAGAAGGACAGGGTATATTCGGACAGATACGCAGTATTTT. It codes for CASGQAARRTGYIRTDTQYF.

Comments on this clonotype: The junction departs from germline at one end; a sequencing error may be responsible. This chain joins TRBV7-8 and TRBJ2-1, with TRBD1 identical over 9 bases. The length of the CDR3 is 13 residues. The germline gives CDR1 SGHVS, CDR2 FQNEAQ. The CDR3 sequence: CSSSQGVGTGPFF. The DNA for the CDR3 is TGTTCCAGCAGCCAGGGGGTAGGGACAGGGCCGTTCTTC.